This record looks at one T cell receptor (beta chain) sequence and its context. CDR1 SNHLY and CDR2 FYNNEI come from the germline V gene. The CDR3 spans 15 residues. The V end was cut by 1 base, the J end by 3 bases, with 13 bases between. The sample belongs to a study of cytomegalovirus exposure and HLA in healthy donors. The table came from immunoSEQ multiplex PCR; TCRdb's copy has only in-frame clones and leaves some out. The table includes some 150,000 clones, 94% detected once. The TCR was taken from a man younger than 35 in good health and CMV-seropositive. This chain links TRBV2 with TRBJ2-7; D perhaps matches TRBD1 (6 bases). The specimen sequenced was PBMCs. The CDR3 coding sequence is TGTGCCAGCAGTGAAGGCAGGGGTGTCTTCTACGAGCAGTACTTC. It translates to CASSEGRGVFYEQYF.